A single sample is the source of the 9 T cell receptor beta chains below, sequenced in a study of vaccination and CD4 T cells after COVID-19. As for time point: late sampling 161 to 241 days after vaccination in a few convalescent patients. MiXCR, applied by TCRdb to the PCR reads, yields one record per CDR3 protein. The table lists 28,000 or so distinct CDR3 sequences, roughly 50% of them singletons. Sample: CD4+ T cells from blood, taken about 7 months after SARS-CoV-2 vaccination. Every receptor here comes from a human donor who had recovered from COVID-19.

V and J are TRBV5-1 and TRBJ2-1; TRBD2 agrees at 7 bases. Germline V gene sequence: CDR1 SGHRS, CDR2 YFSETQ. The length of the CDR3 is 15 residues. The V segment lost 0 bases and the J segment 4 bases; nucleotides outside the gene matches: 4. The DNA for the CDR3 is TGCGCCAGCAGCTTGGCCCCGGGAGGTTACAATGAGCAGTTCTTC. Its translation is CASSLAPGGYNEQFF.

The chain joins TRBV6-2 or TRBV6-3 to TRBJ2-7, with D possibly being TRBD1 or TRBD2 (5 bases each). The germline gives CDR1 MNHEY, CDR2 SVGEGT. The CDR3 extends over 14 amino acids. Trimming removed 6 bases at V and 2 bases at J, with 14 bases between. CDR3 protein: CASRSGTAPYEQYF. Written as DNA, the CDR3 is TGTGCCAGCAGGTCCGGGACGGCTCCCTACGAGCAGTACTTC.

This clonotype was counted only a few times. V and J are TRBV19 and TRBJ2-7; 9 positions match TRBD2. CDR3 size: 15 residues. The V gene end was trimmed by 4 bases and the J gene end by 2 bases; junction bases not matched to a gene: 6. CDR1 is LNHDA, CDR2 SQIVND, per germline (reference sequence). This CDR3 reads CASSTGLAFTYEQYF. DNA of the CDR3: TGTGCCAGTAGTACAGGACTAGCGTTTACCTACGAGCAGTACTTC. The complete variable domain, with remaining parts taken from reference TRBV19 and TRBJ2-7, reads DGGITQSPKYLFRKEGQNVTLSCEQNLNHDAMYWYRQDPGQGLRLIYYSQIVNDFQKGDIAEGYSVSREKKESFPLTVTSAQKNPTAFYLCASSTGLAFTYEQYFGPGTRLTVT.

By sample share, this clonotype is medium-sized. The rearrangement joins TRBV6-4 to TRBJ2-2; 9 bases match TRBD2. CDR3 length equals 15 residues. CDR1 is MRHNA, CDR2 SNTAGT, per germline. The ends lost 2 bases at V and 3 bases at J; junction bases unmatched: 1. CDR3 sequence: CASSDGGRDTGELFF. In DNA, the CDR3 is TGTGCCAGCAGTGACGGCGGGAGGGACACCGGGGAGCTGTTTTTT.

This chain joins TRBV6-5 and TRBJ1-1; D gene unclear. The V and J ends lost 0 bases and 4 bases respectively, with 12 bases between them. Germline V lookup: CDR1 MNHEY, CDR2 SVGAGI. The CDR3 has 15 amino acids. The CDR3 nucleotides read TGTGCCAGCAGTTACTCTCGGAGGGCGGGCACTGAAGCTTTCTTT. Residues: CASSYSRRAGTEAFF.

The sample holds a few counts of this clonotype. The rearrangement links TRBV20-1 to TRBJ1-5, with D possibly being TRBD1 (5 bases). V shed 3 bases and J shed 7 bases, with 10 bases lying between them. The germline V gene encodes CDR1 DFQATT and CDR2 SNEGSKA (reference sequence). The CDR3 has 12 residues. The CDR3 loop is CSASLGDQPQHF. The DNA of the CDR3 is TGCAGTGCTAGTCTGGGGGACCAGCCCCAGCATTTT.

CDR3 bases: TGTGCCACCAAAGCTTTACAGGGGGTGGGCGGCTACACCTTC. Amino acids: CATKALQGVGGYTF. The J gene is TRBJ1-2, the V gene TRBV6-1, with TRBD1 matching over 8 bases. With V trimmed by 10 bases and J by 8 bases, 15 bases remained unmatched. This CDR3 spans 14 amino acids. The germline gives CDR1 MNHNS, CDR2 SASEGT.

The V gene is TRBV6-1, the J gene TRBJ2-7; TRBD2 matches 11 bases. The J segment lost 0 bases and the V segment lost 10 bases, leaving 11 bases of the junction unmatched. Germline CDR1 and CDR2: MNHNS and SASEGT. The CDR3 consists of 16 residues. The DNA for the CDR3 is TGTGCCACCGAACCGGGACTAGCGGTTGACTCCTACGAGCAGTACTTC. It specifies CATEPGLAVDSYEQYF.

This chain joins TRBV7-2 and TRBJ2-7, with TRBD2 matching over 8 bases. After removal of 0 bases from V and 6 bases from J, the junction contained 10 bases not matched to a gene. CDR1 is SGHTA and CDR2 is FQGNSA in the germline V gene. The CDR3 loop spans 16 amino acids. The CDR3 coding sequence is TGTGCCAGCAGCTTAGCCTCGCGGGAGGTGCGGCCCGAGCAGTACTTC. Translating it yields CASSLASREVRPEQYF.